This TCR beta chain was sequenced during a study of cytomegalovirus exposure and HLA in healthy donors (dated by TCRdb to about 2017). Looking at the study overall: An earlier analysis of 550 to 700 of the donors reported approximately 270 Gb of sequence data and 117 million unique TCR beta sequences from about 180 million T cells. An early release covering 550 to 650 HLA-typed donors comprised about 300 gigabases of sequencing data and roughly 86 million unique TCR sequences. Of the roughly 400 genotyped donors, 65% to 90% fell in the genetic ancestry cluster associated with self-reported Caucasian donors. The study aimed to test whether cataloging public T cell receptors could reveal signatures of past pathogen exposure. The T cell repertoires of under 750 subjects were profiled by immunosequencing and related to cytomegalovirus serostatus. A separate validation cohort of roughly 130 different subjects was used in addition to the approximately 700-subject first cohort. High-throughput TCR immunosequencing, statistical association of individual TCRs with disease status, and machine learning were combined to predict cytomegalovirus infection status. A later analysis re-analyzed previously published TCR beta repertoires from 600 to 850 donors and added high-resolution HLA genotyping to study TCR occurrence patterns. The later analysis used no new phenotypic data to find candidate immune exposures, relying instead on TCR beta sequences and their occurrence across donors. An earlier analysis of 587 of the donors used high-throughput TCR beta sequencing to judge whether each TCR beta V gene segment behaved as functional or pseudogenic. Alongside the repertoire data, information on donor age, sex, ethnicity and CMV serostatus was compiled. In a later genetic analysis, genome-wide SNP genotypes for about 65% of the roughly 670 donors were used, and that subset was treated as a discovery cohort. All discovery cohort repertoires had been generated using a single sequencing platform. HLA typing covered class I and class II loci at four-digit resolution. The number of typed donors differed by locus: 629-630 for A, B, C, DRB1 and DQB1; some 500 for DQA1; approximately 600 for DPA1; and roughly 490 for DPB1. Roughly five DR-DQ haplotypes were treated as single units for association and clustering because of strong linkage in the cohort. Across 398 genotyped donors of the cohort, an average of approximately 240,000 unique TCR beta nucleotide sequences per donor were sequenced, and 15% to 20% of those sequences were non-productive.

Library preparation employed the immunoSEQ multiplex PCR assay. The multiplex PCR relied on a mix of 60 forward primers for TCR Vbeta segments and 13 reverse primers for TCR Jbeta segments. The CDR3 region of rearranged TCR beta genes was amplified from genomic DNA with a multiplex PCR assay. Amplified TCR beta libraries were sequenced as 87-base-pair reads on the Illumina HiSeq System. Under the source paper's analysis protocol: A later analysis tallied 80 million to 95 million unique TCR beta chains across the 700 or so repertoires, and some 10 million of those chains were shared by two or more donors. A nearest-neighbor algorithm error-corrected the raw reads and collapsed the reads into unique sequences, merging closely related sequences to remove PCR and sequencing errors. To assign V, D and J gene segments, CDR3 sequences were aligned to IMGT reference sequences. For a sequence to be retained, at least a six-nucleotide match to both a V gene segment and a J gene segment was required. A rearrangement counted as productive if the CDR3 had no stop codons and remained in frame with V and J, and every other rearrangement counted as non-productive. CDR3 was defined by IMGT convention, running from the second conserved V-encoded cysteine to the conserved J-encoded phenylalanine. The earlier analysis of approximately 500 of the donors excluded sequences that lacked an unambiguous match to a single V gene segment. In an earlier analysis of 587 of the donors, V segments were called functional above 56.7% productive rearrangements and were called segregating when the between-donor standard deviation exceeded 5%. A statistical classification framework was developed to diagnose cytomegalovirus status using the catalog of TCR beta chain sequences. A later analysis assigned V and J genes by comparing TCR nucleotide sequences with IMGT/GENE-DB human TR gene sequences. Using the TCRdist pipeline, a later analysis assigned CDR3 sequences along with most-parsimonious VDJ recombination scenarios. In a later analysis, every TCR beta chain was defined by the combination of its CDR3 amino acid sequence and its V-gene family, and reads without a unique V-gene family were dropped. To address suspected cross-contamination and a sequencing artifact, a later analysis removed 592 highly shared, low-generation-probability nucleotide sequences. In a later analysis, a clonal expansion index for each public chain was calculated from normalized within-repertoire ranks of inferred template counts. In a later analysis, generation probabilities were computed using a VDJ recombination model fitted to out-of-frame rearrangements, and the results were checked against IGoR. In a later analysis, hypergeometric tests were used to score TCR-TCR, TCR-HLA and TCR-CMV co-occurrence, with a repertoire-size bias correction applied to TCR pairs. A later analysis estimated false discovery rates by permuting HLA or CMV assignments 20 times. In a later analysis, co-occurring TCRs were grouped using DBSCAN, and TCRdist sequence similarity was added for clustering within HLA-allele-positive subsets. For co-occurrence clustering, repertoires with fewer than 30,000 or more than 120,000 public chains were excluded, along with four or five repertoires with anomalous nucleotide sharing. TCRdb retrieved this table from immuneACCESS and kept in-frame rearrangements only. Not all clones are present; in checked studies, unresolved V genes account for under half, and no reason is known for the remainder. V, J and clone size are taken as reported in that table, and D and trimming were inferred from the DNA itself. The sample table lists over 100,000 clones, around 65% of them with a count of one. About 1.6% of the sample rests with the top ten.

As to this clone: The target of this receptor is not known. Base qualities are not at hand, and no much larger clone is one base apart.

The germline V gene supplies CDR1 MDHEN and CDR2 SYDVKM. The CDR3 covers 16 residues, taking in both the cysteine and the phenylalanine. The DNA shown is the 48-base CDR3, in frame from base 1. Trimming removed 3 bases from V and 9 bases from J; the gene matches leave 11 bases unexplained. The cohort was made up of 500 to 850 healthy bone marrow donors. Cohort members were all nominally healthy when sampled, although unrecorded immune exposures were likely present. The donor tested CMV seronegative and was one of the 352 seronegative cohort members. A peripheral blood sample was collected from each donor, and TCR beta sequencing was performed on peripheral blood mononuclear cells. Genomic DNA extraction from the blood cell samples was performed with the Qiagen DNeasy Blood Extraction Kit. The investigation overall reported the following: Only TCR beta chains were sequenced in this cohort, and the absence of alpha or paired-chain data limited detectable features. It was suggested by the authors that the approach could potentially be generalized to other disease states and immunological phenotypes. Because the 87-base-pair reads could not distinguish some IMGT-functional V segments, including TRBV6-2 and TRBV6-3, those segments were excluded. Around 16 rarely observed V segments, including chromosome 9 orphons, were excluded from the earlier analysis of almost 600 of the donors because counts were too low. Most TCR sequences were seen in very few donors, while some public TCRs were found in many individuals. Linkage disequilibrium might explain the correlated functional status among segregating V segments, but an unknown experimental factor could not be excluded. Strong co-occurrence of HLA alleles, especially DR and DQ, made assigning TCR associations to individual alleles difficult. A further reported finding was that TCR beta sequences accurately predicted the HLA-A and HLA-B alleles for most subjects in the first cohort. In a later analysis, the rate of TCR association differed among HLA loci, with DRB1 alleles having the most associated TCRs and HLA-C alleles having the fewest. In a later analysis, HLA-associated TCR beta chains were found to be more clonally expanded and to have lower generation probabilities than equally common non-associated chains. A few of the identified cytomegalovirus-associated TCR beta chains were confirmed in vitro to be specific for cytomegalovirus antigens. CMV serostatus was the only immune exposure information available for the cohort. At a false discovery rate of 0.05, a later analysis linked approximately 18,000 TCR beta sequences to specific HLA alleles. An earlier analysis of approximately 600 of the donors showed that most TCR beta V segments appeared in productive rearrangements either about 90% or about 30% of the time, which broadly matched IMGT annotations. A total of fewer than 200 TCR beta chains were listed by the study as associated with cytomegalovirus. The classifier was reported to diagnose cytomegalovirus status with high specificity and sensitivity in both the original and validation cohorts. According to a later analysis, parvovirus B19, influenza, CMV and Epstein-Barr virus appeared linked to several top co-occurrence clusters. According to a later genetic analysis, donors in an Asian-associated ancestry cluster had fewer N-insertions in productive TCRs than the approximately 710-donor mean. A later analysis found that most CMV-associated TCR beta chains appeared HLA-restricted, with HLA associations seemingly driven largely by CMV exposure. A cluster of highly shared sequence variants was judged likely to be a technical artifact of the sequencing pipeline. Presence/absence analyses assumed roughly uniform sequencing depth across donors, an assumption that may not hold. V-gene and J-gene trimming of TCR beta chains was associated with a missense DCLRE1C variant in a later genetic analysis, and the association was replicated in an independent cohort. Because some donors lacked HLA typing at each locus, the association tests relied only on the typed subset.

This receptor was taken from a man between 18 and 29 years old in good health and CMV-seronegative. The sequence links TRBV28 to TRBJ2-1, with TRBD2 identical over 10 junction bases. The specimen sequenced was PBMCs. CDR3 reads: CASSFSLAGASSEQFF. The DNA sequence is TGTGCCAGCAGTTTCTCCCTAGCGGGAGCGTCGAGTGAGCAGTTCTTC.